The rows below give T cell receptor beta chains drawn from one sample of a study of blood T cell repertoires in COVID-19. Using immunoSEQ multiplex PCR, the repertoire was profiled, and TCRdb retains in-frame clones only, with some absent. This table holds some 500,000 clones, about 89% found once. Sequenced: peripheral blood. All receptors derive from a woman aged 45-59 years with COVID-19, enrolled during active disease. Both conserved end residues are part of each CDR3. Fields, in order: V gene, D gene, clone size, J gene, CDR3 protein, CDR3 DNA. A D gene is named only where the DNA matches it firmly. Size is omitted from some rows. Given values are once, few, many or a class for expanded clones.

>TRBV30|TRBD1|few|TRBJ1-2
CAWSRRTGNYGYTF
TGTGCCTGGAGTCGTCGGACAGGAAACTATGGCTACACCTTC
>TRBV5-1|-|-|TRBJ2-5
CASSRAGAQETQYF
TGCGCCAGCAGTCGGGCGGGGGCCCAAGAGACCCAGTACTTC
>TRBV7-9|TRBD1|once|TRBJ1-1
CASSLGDRGTEAFF
TGTGCCAGCAGCTTAGGGGACAGGGGTACTGAAGCTTTCTTT
>TRBV5-1|-|-|TRBJ2-1
CASSFRGPDNEQFF
TGCGCCAGCAGCTTTAGAGGTCCGGACAATGAGCAGTTCTTC
>TRBV28|TRBD1|-|TRBJ1-3
CASSFARDRGFSGNTIYF
TGTGCCAGCAGTTTTGCCCGAGACAGGGGTTTCTCTGGAAACACCATATATTTT
>TRBV24-1|-|-|TRBJ1-1
CATSDWTAEAFF
TGTGCCACCAGTGATTGGACAGCTGAAGCTTTCTTT
>TRBV9|-|-|TRBJ2-5
CASSAGIVAVQETQYF
TGTGCCAGCAGCGCCGGAATAGTAGCGGTCCAAGAGACCCAGTACTTC
>TRBV19|TRBD2|-|TRBJ2-5
CASSVPRAGEETQYF
TGTGCCAGTAGTGTCCCTCGGGCGGGGGAAGAGACCCAGTACTTC
>TRBV3-1/TRBV3-2|-|-|TRBJ2-3
CASSRRQGGSTDTQYF
TGTGCCAGCAGCCGCCGCCAGGGGGGAAGCACAGATACGCAGTATTTT
>TRBV19|TRBD1|-|TRBJ1-2
CASRSDRGSNYGYTF
TGTGCCAGTAGGTCCGACAGGGGGAGTAACTATGGCTACACCTTC
>TRBV6-5|TRBD2|-|TRBJ2-7
CASSYLTSGRVHEQYF
TGTGCCAGCAGTTACCTGACTAGCGGTAGGGTACACGAGCAGTACTTC
>TRBV6-5|-|-|TRBJ1-1
CASTKGRGEAFF
TGTGCCAGCACCAAGGGGAGGGGGGAAGCTTTCTTT
>TRBV28|TRBD2|few|TRBJ2-7
CASISSGSYEQYF
TGTGCCAGCATTTCTAGCGGCTCCTACGAGCAGTACTTC
>TRBV7-9|TRBD1|-|TRBJ2-5
CASSSRDRGRETQYF
TGTGCCAGCAGCTCCCGGGACAGGGGGCGAGAGACCCAGTACTTC
>TRBV19|-|few|TRBJ1-1
CASSILGGEAFF
TGTGCCAGTAGTATTCTGGGGGGTGAAGCTTTCTTT
>TRBV14|TRBD1|few|TRBJ1-2
CASSPGQGGGYTF
TGTGCCAGCAGCCCGGGACAGGGAGGCGGCTACACCTTC
>TRBV7-3|-|few|TRBJ1-1
CASSLAGVGTKAFF
TGTGCCAGCAGCTTAGCAGGGGTTGGAACCAAAGCTTTCTTT
>TRBV19|-|once|TRBJ1-6
CASSIQGKNSPLHF
TGTGCCAGTAGTATTCAGGGCAAGAATTCACCCCTCCACTTT